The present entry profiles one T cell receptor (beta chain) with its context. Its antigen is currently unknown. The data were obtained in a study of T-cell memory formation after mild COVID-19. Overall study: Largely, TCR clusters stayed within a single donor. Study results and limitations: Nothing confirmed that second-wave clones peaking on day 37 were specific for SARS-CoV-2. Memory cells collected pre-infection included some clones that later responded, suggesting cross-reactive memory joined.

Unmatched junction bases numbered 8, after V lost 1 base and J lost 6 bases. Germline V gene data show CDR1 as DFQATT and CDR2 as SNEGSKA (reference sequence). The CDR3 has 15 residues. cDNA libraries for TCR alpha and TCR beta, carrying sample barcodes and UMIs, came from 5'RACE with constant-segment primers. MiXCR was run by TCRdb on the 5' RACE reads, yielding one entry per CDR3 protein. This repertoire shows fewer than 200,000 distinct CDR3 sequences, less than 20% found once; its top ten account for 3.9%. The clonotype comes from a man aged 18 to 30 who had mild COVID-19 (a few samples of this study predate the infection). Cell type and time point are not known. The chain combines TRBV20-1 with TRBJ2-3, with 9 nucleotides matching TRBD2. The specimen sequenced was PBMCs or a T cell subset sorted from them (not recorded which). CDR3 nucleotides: TGCAGTGCTAGAGGGAGCGGGGGGCCCTCGGATACGCAGTATTTT. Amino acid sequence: CSARGSGGPSDTQYF.